Each of the 10 T cell receptor beta chains below was sequenced from the same sample in a study of blood T cell repertoires in COVID-19. The protocol was immunoSEQ multiplex PCR, while the TCRdb copy is restricted to in-frame clones and leaves out a portion. The table records 85,000 to 110,000 clones, approximately 90% of them present only once. The sequencing input was peripheral blood. All receptors come from a man aged 45-65 years in a cohort sampled during active COVID-19.

The chain is built from TRBV11-3 and TRBJ2-2; a weak D match, TRBD1 (5 bases). Germline V CDR1 and CDR2: SGHNT, YENEEA. V dropped 5 bases and J dropped 2 bases, with 9 bases sitting between them. This CDR3 is built from 14 residues. The CDR3 spells CASSRDSNTGELFF. CDR3 nucleotides: TGTGCCAGCAGCCGTGACAGCAACACCGGGGAGCTGTTTTTT.

The chain uses TRBV12-3 or TRBV12-4 and TRBJ2-7; maybe TRBD1 (6 bases). The CDR3 totals 13 residues. V gave up 6 bases and J gave up 7 bases, with 16 bases separating them. CDR3 bases: TGTGCCAGCAGCCGAGGCCAGGGGAGAGAGCAGTACGTC. Translating gives CASSRGQGREQYV.

The V call is TRBV5-1, the J call TRBJ1-1; D not resolved. Trimming stripped 5 bases from V and 11 bases from J, with 13 bases between. The CDR3 is 11 residues long. Germline V gene data show CDR1 as SGHRS and CDR2 as YFSETQ. CDR3 sequence (DNA): TGCGCCAGCAGTCTCGCGCTATGGGCTTTCTTT. It codes for CASSLALWAFF.

A note on this clone: Sequence at one end of the junction differs from germline and may be a read error. The V call is TRBV5-1, the J call TRBJ1-3; D not resolved. Per the germline V gene, CDR1 is SGHRS and CDR2 is YFSETQ. The CDR3 runs to 13 residues. The CDR3: CASSLDVGDTIYF. Written as DNA, the CDR3 is TGCGCCAGCAGCTTGGACGTTGGAGACACCATATATTTT.

The chain joins TRBV7-2 to TRBJ2-7, with D tentatively TRBD1 (6 bases). The CDR3 has 15 amino acids. Between the trimmed V and J ends, which lost 0 bases and 3 bases, there was a span of 12 bases. CDR1 and CDR2 from the germline V gene are SGHTA and FQGNSA. Here the CDR3 reads CASSLAGTPLYEQYF. CDR3 coding DNA: TGTGCCAGCAGCTTAGCCGGGACACCCCTCTACGAGCAGTACTTC.

The V call is TRBV24-1, the J call TRBJ2-2; possible D gene TRBD1, 6 bases. The CDR3 is made up of 15 amino acids. The ends were cut back, 5 bases at V and 2 bases at J, with 11 bases in the middle. CDR1 is KGHDR and CDR2 is SFDVKD in the germline V gene. In DNA, the CDR3 is TGTGCCACCAGTGTCGGGACAACCAACACCGGGGAGCTGTTTTTT. Amino acid sequence: CATSVGTTNTGELFF.

This clone appeared once. This chain connects TRBV15 to TRBJ2-5, with D unclear. Germline V CDR1 and CDR2: LNHNV, YYDKDF (reference sequence). V shed 2 bases and J shed 5 bases, with 12 bases lying between them. The CDR3 loop spans 14 amino acids. The CDR3 bases are TGTGCCACCAGCAGAACCCGACTGAGCGAGACCCAGTACTTC. Protein: CATSRTRLSETQYF.

The chain uses TRBV2 and TRBJ2-1, with TRBD1 matching 9 bases. This CDR3 region has 15 residues. V shed 7 bases, J shed 5 bases, and the junction held 9 bases outside the gene matches. The germline V gene has CDR1 SNHLY and CDR2 FYNNEI. CDR3 nucleotides: TGTGCCAGCACCCGGGACAGGGCTATGAACAATGAGCAGTTCTTC. It translates to CASTRDRAMNNEQFF.

The V gene is TRBV7-9, the J gene TRBJ1-4; 9 nucleotides line up with TRBD1. Germline CDR1 is SEHNR and CDR2 is FQNEAQ (reference sequence). The CDR3 totals 17 residues. V lost 1 base to trimming and J lost 2 bases; unmatched junction nucleotides: 5. Here the CDR3 DNA reads TGTGCCAGCAGCTTAGTCTTGGGACAGGGCACTAATGAAAAACTGTTTTTT. Translated, it gives CASSLVLGQGTNEKLFF.

J is TRBJ2-1 and V is TRBV23-1; 8 bases are shared with TRBD1. Being an ORF, TRBV23-1 has a function that is uncertain. With V trimmed by 2 bases and J by 6 bases, 12 bases remained unmatched. The CDR3 is made up of 17 amino acids. The CDR3 DNA is TGCGCCAGCAGTCAAGGGCAACCGGACAGGGCGGTCAATGAGCAGTTCTTC. Its translation: CASSQGQPDRAVNEQFF.